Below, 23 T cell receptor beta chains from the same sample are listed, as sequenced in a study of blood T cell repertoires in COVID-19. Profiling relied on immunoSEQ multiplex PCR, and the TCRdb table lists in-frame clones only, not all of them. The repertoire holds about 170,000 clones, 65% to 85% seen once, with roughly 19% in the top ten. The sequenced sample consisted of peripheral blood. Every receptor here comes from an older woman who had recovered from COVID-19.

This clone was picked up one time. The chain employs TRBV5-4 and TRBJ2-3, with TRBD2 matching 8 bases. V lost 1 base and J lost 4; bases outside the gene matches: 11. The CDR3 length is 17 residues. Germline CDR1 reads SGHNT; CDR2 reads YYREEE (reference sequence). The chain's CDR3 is CASSLWGWSGSPDTQYF. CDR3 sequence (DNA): TGTGCCAGCAGCTTGTGGGGTTGGAGCGGGAGCCCAGATACGCAGTATTTT.

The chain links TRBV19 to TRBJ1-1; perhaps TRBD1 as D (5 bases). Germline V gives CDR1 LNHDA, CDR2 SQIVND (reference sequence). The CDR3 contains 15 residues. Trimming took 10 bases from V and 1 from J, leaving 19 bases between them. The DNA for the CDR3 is TGTGCCACCACCGGGGGGGTTTGGGCGAACACTGAAGCTTTCTTT. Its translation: CATTGGVWANTEAFF.

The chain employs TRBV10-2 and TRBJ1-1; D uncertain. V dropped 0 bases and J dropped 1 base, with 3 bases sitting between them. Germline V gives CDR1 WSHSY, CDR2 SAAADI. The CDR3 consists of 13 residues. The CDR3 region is CASSESRNTEAFF. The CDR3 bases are TGCGCCAGCAGTGAGTCGAGGAACACTGAAGCTTTCTTT.

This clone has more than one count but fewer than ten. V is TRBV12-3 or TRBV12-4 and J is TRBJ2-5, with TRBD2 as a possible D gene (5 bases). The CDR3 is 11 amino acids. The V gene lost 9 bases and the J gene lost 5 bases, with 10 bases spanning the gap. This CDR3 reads CASRRGETQYF. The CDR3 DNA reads TGTGCCAGTCGGCGAGGGGAGACCCAGTACTTC.

The CDR3 DNA is TGTGCCAGCAGGGGACAGGGGAGGGATGGCTACACCTTC. Translating it yields CASRGQGRDGYTF. The J gene is TRBJ1-2, the V gene TRBV13; 10 nucleotides line up with TRBD1. The germline V gene has CDR1 PRHDT and CDR2 FYEKMQ (reference sequence). The V gene end was trimmed by 6 bases and the J gene end by 6 bases; junction bases not matched to a gene: 4. The CDR3 extends over 13 amino acids.

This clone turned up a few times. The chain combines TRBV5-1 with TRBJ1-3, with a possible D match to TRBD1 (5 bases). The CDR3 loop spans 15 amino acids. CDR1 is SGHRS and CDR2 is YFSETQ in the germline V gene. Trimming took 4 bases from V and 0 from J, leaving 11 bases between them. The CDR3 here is CASSAGGNSGNTIYF. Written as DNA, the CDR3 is TGCGCCAGCAGCGCGGGGGGGAACTCTGGAAACACCATATATTTT.

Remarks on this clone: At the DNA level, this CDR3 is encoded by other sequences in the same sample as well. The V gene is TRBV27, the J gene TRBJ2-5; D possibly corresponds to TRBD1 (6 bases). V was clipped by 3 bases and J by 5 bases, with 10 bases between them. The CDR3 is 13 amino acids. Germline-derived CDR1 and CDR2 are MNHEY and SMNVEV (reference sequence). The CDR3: CASSFLRGETQYF. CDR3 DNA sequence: TGTGCCAGCAGTTTCTTGAGGGGGGAGACCCAGTACTTC.

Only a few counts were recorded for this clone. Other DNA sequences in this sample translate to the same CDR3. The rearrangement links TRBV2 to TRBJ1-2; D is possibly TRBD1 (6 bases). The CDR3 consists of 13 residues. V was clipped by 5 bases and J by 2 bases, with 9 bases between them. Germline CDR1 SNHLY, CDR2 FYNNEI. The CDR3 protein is CASSRDTNYGYTF. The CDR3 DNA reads TGTGCCAGCAGTAGGGACACCAACTATGGCTACACCTTC.

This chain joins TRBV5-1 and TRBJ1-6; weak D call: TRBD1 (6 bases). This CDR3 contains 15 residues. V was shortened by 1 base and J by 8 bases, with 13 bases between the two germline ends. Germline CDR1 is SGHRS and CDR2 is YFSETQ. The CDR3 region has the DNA TGCGCCAGCAGCTTGAGGGACACCGCGGATTCACCCCTCCACTTT. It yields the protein CASSLRDTADSPLHF. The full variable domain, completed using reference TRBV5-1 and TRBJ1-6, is KAGVTQTPRYLIKTRGQQVTLSCSPISGHRSVSWYQQTPGQGLQFLFEYFSETQRNKGNFPGRFSGRQFSNSRSEMNVSTLELGDSALYLCASSLRDTADSPLHFGNGTRLTVT.

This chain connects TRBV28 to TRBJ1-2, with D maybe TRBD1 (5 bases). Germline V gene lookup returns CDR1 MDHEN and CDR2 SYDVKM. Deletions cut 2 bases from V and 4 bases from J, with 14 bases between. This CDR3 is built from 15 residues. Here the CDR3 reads CASSLQGTKFYGYTF. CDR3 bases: TGTGCCAGCAGTTTACAGGGCACAAAATTCTATGGCTACACCTTC.

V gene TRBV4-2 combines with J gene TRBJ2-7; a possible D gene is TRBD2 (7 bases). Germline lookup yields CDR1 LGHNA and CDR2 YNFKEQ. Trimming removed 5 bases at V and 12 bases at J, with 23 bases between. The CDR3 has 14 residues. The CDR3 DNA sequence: TGTGCCAGCAGCGCCGCGGGGGCGCCAAAAGGTCCGTACTTC. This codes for CASSAAGAPKGPYF.

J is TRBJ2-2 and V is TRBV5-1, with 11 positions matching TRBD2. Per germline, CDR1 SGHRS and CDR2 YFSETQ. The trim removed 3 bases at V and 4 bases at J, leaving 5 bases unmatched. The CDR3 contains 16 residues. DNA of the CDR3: TGCGCCAGCAGCTCCCTTAGCGGGAGGGCCACCGGGGAGCTGTTTTTT. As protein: CASSSLSGRATGELFF. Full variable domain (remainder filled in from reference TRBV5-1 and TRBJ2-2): KAGVTQTPRYLIKTRGQQVTLSCSPISGHRSVSWYQQTPGQGLQFLFEYFSETQRNKGNFPGRFSGRQFSNSRSEMNVSTLELGDSALYLCASSSLSGRATGELFFGEGSRLTVL.

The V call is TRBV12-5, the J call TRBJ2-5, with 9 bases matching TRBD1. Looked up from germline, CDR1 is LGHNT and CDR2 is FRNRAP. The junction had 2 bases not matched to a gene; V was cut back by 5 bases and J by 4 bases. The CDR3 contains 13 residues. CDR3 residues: CASGPDRGETQYF. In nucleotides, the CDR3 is TGTGCTAGTGGTCCGGACAGGGGAGAGACCCAGTACTTC.

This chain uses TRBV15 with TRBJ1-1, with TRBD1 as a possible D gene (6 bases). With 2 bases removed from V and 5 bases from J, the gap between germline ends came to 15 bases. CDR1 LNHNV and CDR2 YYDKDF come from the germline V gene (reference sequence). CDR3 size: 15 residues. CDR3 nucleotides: TGTGCCACCAGCAGAAGCCCCGTCAGGGGAACTGAAGCTTTCTTT. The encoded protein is CATSRSPVRGTEAFF.

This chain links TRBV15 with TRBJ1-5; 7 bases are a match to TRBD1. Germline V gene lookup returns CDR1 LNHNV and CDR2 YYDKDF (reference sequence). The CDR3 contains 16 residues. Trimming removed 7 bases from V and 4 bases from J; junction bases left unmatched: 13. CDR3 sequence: CATNEGGGRGNQPQHF. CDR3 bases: TGTGCCACCAACGAGGGTGGGGGCAGGGGGAATCAGCCCCAGCATTTT.

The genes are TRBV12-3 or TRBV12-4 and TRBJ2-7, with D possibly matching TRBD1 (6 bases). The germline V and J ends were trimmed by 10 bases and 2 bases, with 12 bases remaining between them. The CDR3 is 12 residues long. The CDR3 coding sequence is TGTGCCACCCGCCAGGGGACCTACGAGCAGTACTTC. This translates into CATRQGTYEQYF.

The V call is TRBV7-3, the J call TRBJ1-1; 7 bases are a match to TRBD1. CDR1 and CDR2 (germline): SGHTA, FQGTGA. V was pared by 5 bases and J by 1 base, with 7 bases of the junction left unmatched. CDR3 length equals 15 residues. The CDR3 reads CASSLLGGANTEAFF. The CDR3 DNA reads TGTGCCAGCAGCCTACTAGGGGGCGCGAACACTGAAGCTTTCTTT.

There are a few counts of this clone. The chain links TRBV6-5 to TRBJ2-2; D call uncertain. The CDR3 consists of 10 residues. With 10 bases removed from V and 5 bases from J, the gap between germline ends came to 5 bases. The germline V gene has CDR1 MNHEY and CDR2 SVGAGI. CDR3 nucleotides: TGTGCCACCCAAACCGGGGAGCTGTTTTTT. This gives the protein CATQTGELFF.

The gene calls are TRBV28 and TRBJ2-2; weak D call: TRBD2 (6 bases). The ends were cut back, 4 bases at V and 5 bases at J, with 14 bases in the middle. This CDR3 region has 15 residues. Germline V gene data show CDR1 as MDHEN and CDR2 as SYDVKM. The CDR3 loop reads CASSSRAGGTGELFF. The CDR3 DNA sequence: TGTGCCAGCAGTTCCAGGGCTGGGGGGACCGGGGAGCTGTTTTTT.

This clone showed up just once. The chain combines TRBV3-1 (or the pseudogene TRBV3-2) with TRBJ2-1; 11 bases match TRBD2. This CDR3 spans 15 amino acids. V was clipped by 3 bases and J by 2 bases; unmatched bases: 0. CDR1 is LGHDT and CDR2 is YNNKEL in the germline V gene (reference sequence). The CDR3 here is CASSHSGRAYNEQFF. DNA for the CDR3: TGTGCCAGCAGCCATAGCGGGAGGGCCTACAATGAGCAGTTCTTC.

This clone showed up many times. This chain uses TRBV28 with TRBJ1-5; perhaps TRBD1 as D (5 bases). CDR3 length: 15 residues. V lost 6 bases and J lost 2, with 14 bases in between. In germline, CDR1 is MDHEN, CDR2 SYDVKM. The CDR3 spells CASRYPAGRNQPQHF. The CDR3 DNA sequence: TGTGCCAGCAGGTACCCCGCAGGGCGCAATCAGCCCCAGCATTTT.

This CDR3 reads CASSLGTGGEKLFF. The CDR3 nucleotides are TGTGCCAGCAGCCTAGGGACAGGGGGGGAAAAACTGTTTTTT. This chain connects TRBV7-9 to TRBJ1-4, with 11 bases fitting TRBD1. Germline V lookup: CDR1 SEHNR, CDR2 FQNEAQ (reference sequence). The CDR3 is 14 residues long. V trimming: 5 bases; J trimming: 8 bases; junction bases outside the gene matches: 4.

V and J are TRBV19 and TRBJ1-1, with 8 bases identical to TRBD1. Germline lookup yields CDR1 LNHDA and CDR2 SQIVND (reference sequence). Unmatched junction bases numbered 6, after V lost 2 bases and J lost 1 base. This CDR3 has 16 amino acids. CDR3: CASSIRGGQANTEAFF. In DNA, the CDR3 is TGTGCCAGTAGTATACGCGGGGGACAGGCGAACACTGAAGCTTTCTTT.